Listed here are 6 T cell receptor beta chains from one sample, sequenced in a study of cytomegalovirus exposure and HLA in healthy donors (TCRdb year 2017). Libraries were made using the immunoSEQ multiplex PCR assay. For the multiplex PCR, a mixture combining 60 forward primers for TCR Vbeta segments and 13 reverse primers for TCR Jbeta segments was used. TCRdb holds this immuneACCESS table with in-frame rearrangements only. Some clones are missing; in checked studies, unresolved V genes explain under half, and the rest has no known cause. For this sample the table gives around 180,000 clones, of which 79% were detected only once. The ten largest clones take up 0.69% of the sample. The source material was PBMCs. These receptors all come from a middle-aged woman in good health and CMV-seronegative.

This chain joins TRBV4-1 and TRBJ2-5, with D possibly being TRBD1 (5 bases). V was shortened by 0 bases and J by 4 bases, with 9 bases between the two germline ends. This CDR3 is 14 amino acids long. Germline CDR1 and CDR2: MGHRA and YSYEKL. CDR3 sequence reads: CASSQESRAETQYF. DNA for the CDR3: TGCGCCAGCAGCCAAGAATCCAGGGCAGAGACCCAGTACTTC.

This clone was observed a handful of times. The rearrangement links TRBV28 to TRBJ2-1, with 11 positions matching TRBD2. This CDR3 comprises 17 residues. The V and J ends lost 7 bases and 1 base, in that order; junction bases with no gene match: 9. Germline CDR1 and CDR2: MDHEN and SYDVKM. This CDR3 reads CASTHSGREESYNEQFF. In DNA, the CDR3 is TGTGCCAGCACCCATAGCGGGAGGGAGGAGTCCTACAATGAGCAGTTCTTC.

This clone was seen a single time. The chain couples TRBV11-3 to TRBJ2-7; TRBD1 agrees at 9 bases. CDR3 length equals 15 residues. J was trimmed by 3 bases and V by 2 bases; bases with no gene match: 5. CDR1 SGHNT and CDR2 YENEEA come from the germline V gene. Written as DNA, the CDR3 is TGTGCCAGCAGCTTATGGGGGACAGGGAACTACGAGCAGTACTTC. This gives the protein CASSLWGTGNYEQYF.

The chain uses TRBV6-1 and TRBJ2-3, with 7 bases aligning to TRBD1. CDR3 length: 17 amino acids. Germline V lookup: CDR1 MNHNS, CDR2 SASEGT. Trimming took 4 bases from V and 3 from J; bases not matched to a gene: 13. CDR3 in amino acids: CASSVYTGDRATDTQYF. In nucleotides, the CDR3 is TGTGCCAGCAGTGTCTACACCGGCGACAGGGCTACAGATACGCAGTATTTT.

This clone was counted a single time. The rearrangement joins TRBV15 to TRBJ2-7; weak D call: TRBD2 (6 bases). Germline V CDR1 and CDR2: LNHNV, YYDKDF (reference sequence). Trimming left V 2 bases short and J 5 bases short, with 28 bases between. The CDR3 runs to 19 residues. CDR3 sequence reads: CATSRTFPRKRGVSNEQYF. CDR3 coding DNA: TGTGCCACCAGCAGAACCTTCCCCCGGAAACGCGGGGTAAGCAACGAGCAGTACTTC.

The chain has TRBV5-1 and TRBJ2-6; 7 bases align to TRBD1. Germline-derived CDR1 and CDR2 are SGHRS and YFSETQ. With V trimmed by 7 bases and J by 3 bases, 10 bases remained unmatched. The CDR3 has 16 residues. CDR3 in amino acids: CASVQGSLIGANVLTF. In DNA, the CDR3 is TGCGCCAGCGTACAGGGGTCCCTTATTGGGGCCAACGTCCTGACTTTC.